This T cell receptor (beta chain) was retrieved from a study of T cell responses to AZD1222 COVID-19 vaccine. V was cut by 3 bases and J by 6 bases, with 29 bases left in between. CDR1 and CDR2 from the germline V gene are MGHRA and YSYEKL. The CDR3 is 19 amino acids. Data came from immunoSEQ multiplex PCR; TCRdb stores just in-frame clones and leaves some out. The repertoire holds roughly 140,000 clones, with 80% to 95% as singletons. The TCR comes from an adult in good health. Sequencing was performed on peripheral blood, taken on day 0 of AZD1222 vaccination. The chain combines TRBV4-1 with TRBJ1-2, with a possible D match to TRBD1 (5 bases). The CDR3 reads CASSQGTFRGPMGLDGYTF. As DNA, the CDR3 is TGCGCCAGCAGCCAGGGTACTTTCCGGGGCCCAATGGGGCTGGATGGCTACACCTTC.